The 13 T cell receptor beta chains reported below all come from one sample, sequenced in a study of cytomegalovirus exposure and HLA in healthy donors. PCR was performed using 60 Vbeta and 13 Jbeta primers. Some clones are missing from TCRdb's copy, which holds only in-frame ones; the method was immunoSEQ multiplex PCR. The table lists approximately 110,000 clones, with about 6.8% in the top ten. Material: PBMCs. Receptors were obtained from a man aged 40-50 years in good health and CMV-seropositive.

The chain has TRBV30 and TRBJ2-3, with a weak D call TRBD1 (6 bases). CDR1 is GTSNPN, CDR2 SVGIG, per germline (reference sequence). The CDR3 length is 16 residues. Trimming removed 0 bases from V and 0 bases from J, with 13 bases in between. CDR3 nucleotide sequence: TGTGCCTGGAGTGTACTCGCAGGGGTTAGCACAGATACGCAGTATTTT. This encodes CAWSVLAGVSTDTQYF.

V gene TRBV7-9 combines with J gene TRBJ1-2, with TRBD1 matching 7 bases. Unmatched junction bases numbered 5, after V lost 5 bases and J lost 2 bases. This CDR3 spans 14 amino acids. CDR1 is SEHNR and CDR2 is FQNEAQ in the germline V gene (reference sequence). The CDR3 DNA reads TGTGCCAGCAGCCACCCGACAGGGAACTATGGCTACACCTTC. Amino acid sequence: CASSHPTGNYGYTF.

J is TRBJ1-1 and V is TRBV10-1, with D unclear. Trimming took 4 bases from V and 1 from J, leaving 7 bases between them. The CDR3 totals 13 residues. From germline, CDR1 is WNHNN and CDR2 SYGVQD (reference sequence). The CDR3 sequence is CASSAGSNTEAFF. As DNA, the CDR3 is TGCGCCAGCAGTGCCGGGTCGAACACTGAAGCTTTCTTT.

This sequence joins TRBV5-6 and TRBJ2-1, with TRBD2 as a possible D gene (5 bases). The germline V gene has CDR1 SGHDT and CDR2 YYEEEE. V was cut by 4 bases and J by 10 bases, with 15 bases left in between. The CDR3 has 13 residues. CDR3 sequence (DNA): TGTGCCAGCAGCCGGGGTCCGTCGGGGGAGCAGTTCTTC. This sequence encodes CASSRGPSGEQFF.

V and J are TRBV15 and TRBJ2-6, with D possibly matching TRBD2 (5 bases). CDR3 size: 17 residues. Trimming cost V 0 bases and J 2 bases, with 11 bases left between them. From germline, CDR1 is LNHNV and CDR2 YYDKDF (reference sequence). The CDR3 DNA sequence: TGTGCCACCAGCAGAGAAGCGAGGGCGACTGGGGCCAACGTCCTGACTTTC. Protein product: CATSREARATGANVLTF.

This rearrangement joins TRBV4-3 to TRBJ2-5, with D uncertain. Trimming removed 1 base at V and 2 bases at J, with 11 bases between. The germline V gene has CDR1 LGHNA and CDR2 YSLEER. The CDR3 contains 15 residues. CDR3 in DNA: TGCGCCAGCAGCCAAGTGGCTGTCCGACAAGAGACCCAGTACTTC. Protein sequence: CASSQVAVRQETQYF.

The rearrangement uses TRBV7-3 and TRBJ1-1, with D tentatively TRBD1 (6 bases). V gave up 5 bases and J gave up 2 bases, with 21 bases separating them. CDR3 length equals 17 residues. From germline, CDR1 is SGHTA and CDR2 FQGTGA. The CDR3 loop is CASSPSSGTTLNTEAFF. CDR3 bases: TGTGCCAGCAGCCCGAGTAGCGGGACAACCCTAAACACTGAAGCTTTCTTT.

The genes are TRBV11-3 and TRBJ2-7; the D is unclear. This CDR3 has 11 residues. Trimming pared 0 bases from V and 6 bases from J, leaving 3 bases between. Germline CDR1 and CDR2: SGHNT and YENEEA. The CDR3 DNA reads TGTGCCAGCAGCTTAGACGGCGAGCAGTACTTC. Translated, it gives CASSLDGEQYF.

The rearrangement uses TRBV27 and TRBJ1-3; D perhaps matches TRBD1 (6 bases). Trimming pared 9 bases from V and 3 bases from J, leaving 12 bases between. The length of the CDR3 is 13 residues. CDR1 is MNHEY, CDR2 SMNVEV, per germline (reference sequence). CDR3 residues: CASWPGDGNTIYF. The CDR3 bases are TGTGCCAGTTGGCCAGGGGATGGAAACACCATATATTTT.

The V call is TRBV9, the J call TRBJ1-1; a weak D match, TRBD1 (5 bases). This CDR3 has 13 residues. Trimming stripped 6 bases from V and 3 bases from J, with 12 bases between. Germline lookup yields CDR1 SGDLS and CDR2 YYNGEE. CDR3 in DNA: TGTGCCAGCACCCCTCAGGGATACACTGAAGCTTTCTTT. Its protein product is CASTPQGYTEAFF. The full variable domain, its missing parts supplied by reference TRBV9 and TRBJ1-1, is DSGVTQTPKHLITATGQRVTLRCSPRSGDLSVYWYQQSLDQGLQFLIQYYNGEERAKGNILERFSAQQFPDLHSELNLSSLELGDSALYFCASTPQGYTEAFFGQGTRLTVV.

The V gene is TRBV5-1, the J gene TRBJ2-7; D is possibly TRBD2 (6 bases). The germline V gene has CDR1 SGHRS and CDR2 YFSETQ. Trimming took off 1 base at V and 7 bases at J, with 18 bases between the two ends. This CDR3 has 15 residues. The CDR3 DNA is TGCGCCAGCAGCTTGCGTCTTGGCGCTGCGGGGGAGCAGTACTTC. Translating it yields CASSLRLGAAGEQYF.

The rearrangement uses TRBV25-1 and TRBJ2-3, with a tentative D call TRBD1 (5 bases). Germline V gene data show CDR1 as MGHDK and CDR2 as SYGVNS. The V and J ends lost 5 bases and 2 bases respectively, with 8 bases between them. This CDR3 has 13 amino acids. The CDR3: CASSSQDTDTQYF. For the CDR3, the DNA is TGTGCCAGCAGTTCACAGGACACAGATACGCAGTATTTT.

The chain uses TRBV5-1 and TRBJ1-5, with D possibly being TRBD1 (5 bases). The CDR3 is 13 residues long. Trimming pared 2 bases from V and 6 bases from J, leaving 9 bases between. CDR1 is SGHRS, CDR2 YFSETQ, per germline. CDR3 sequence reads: CASSFGGTQPQHF. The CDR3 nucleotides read TGCGCCAGCAGCTTCGGGGGAACTCAGCCCCAGCATTTT.